The 6 T cell receptor beta chains below come from one sample, sequenced in a study of cytotoxic CD8 clonotypes in ibrutinib-treated CLL. Libraries were prepared by immunoSEQ multiplex PCR; TCRdb keeps only in-frame clonotypes and omits some of them. The table lists tens of thousands of clones, over 55% of them singletons, with about a fifth in the top ten. The sequencing here drew on PBMCs, taken after 24 months of ibrutinib treatment. These receptor sequences come from a human donor with chronic lymphocytic leukemia.

This clone was observed a single time. The chain joins TRBV19 to TRBJ2-5; D possibly corresponds to TRBD1 (5 bases). V shed 8 bases and J shed 4 bases, with 8 bases lying between them. The germline CDR1 and CDR2 sequences are LNHDA and SQIVND (reference sequence). CDR3 length: 11 amino acids. The CDR3 region is CASQGRETQYF. CDR3 sequence (DNA): TGTGCCAGTCAGGGTCGAGAGACCCAGTACTTC.

This clone was observed a handful of times. The chain couples TRBV5-4 to TRBJ2-2; D unclear. The CDR3 runs to 14 residues. V lost 1 base to trimming and J lost 6 bases, with 10 bases between them. In germline, CDR1 is SGHNT, CDR2 YYREEE (reference sequence). The CDR3 sequence is CASSLFALAGELFF. CDR3 coding DNA: TGTGCCAGCAGCTTGTTTGCCCTCGCCGGGGAGCTGTTTTTT.

This clone was seen a single time. This chain uses TRBV5-1 with TRBJ2-5, with 13 nucleotides matching TRBD2. The CDR3 spans 17 residues. In germline, CDR1 is SGHRS, CDR2 YFSETQ. Trimming took 0 bases from V and 1 from J; bases not matched to a gene: 3. The CDR3 here is CASSLGLAGGTQETQYF. CDR3 coding DNA: TGCGCCAGCAGCTTGGGACTAGCGGGGGGAACCCAAGAGACCCAGTACTTC.

The CDR3 DNA reads as TGTGCCAGTAGTATTTTTATCACGGGCTCAACTAATGAAAAACTGTTTTTT. Its translation: CASSIFITGSTNEKLFF. The chain joins TRBV19 to TRBJ1-4, with no clear D. The CDR3 is 17 residues long. Trimming pared 3 bases from V and 0 bases from J, leaving 14 bases between. Germline V lookup: CDR1 LNHDA, CDR2 SQIVND (reference sequence).

The genes are TRBV19 and TRBJ1-5; 9 positions match TRBD1. CDR3 length: 17 amino acids. With V trimmed by 3 bases and J by 7 bases, 13 bases remained unmatched. Germline assignment: CDR1 LNHDA and CDR2 SQIVND (reference sequence). CDR3 region: CASSMRLGTGNGQPQHF. CDR3 in DNA: TGTGCCAGTAGTATGAGGCTTGGGACAGGGAACGGACAGCCCCAGCATTTT. The entire variable domain, with the rest obtained from reference TRBV19 and TRBJ1-5, is as follows: DGGITQSPKYLFRKEGQNVTLSCEQNLNHDAMYWYRQDPGQGLRLIYYSQIVNDFQKGDIAEGYSVSREKKESFPLTVTSAQKNPTAFYLCASSMRLGTGNGQPQHFGDGTRLSIL.

The chain carries TRBV7-8 and TRBJ2-5, with D tentatively TRBD1 (5 bases). With 6 bases removed from V and 5 bases from J, the gap between germline ends came to 16 bases. Germline V lookup: CDR1 SGHVS, CDR2 FQNEAQ. This CDR3 is built from 14 residues. The CDR3: CASSSTTAGETQYF. CDR3 nucleotides: TGTGCCAGCAGTTCCACGACAGCTGGGGAGACCCAGTACTTC.